The clone carrying this T cell receptor beta chain was found a few times. Its antigen is unidentified. Cultured CD4+ T-cell DNA underwent Oncomine TCR Beta short-read sequencing. TCRdb processed the PCR reads anew with MiXCR; each CDR3 protein has one entry. The repertoire holds over 10,000 distinct CDR3 sequences, with 35% to 55% as singletons. The data derive from a study of vaccination and CD4 T cells after COVID-19. About the research overall: Researchers treated cells with overlapping spike peptides taken from SARS-CoV-2, HCoV-NL63, HCoV-OC43 and HCoV-229E.

The treatment was: roughly nine-day PBMC culture with coronavirus spike peptide pools or control peptides (ViraFEST assay). Some 2.2 million PBMCs were grown per well alongside about 10 IU/ml IL-2 and about 9.5 ug/ml peptide pools. Each of days 3 and 7 saw half the medium replaced by fresh IL-2 medium. The germline V and J ends were trimmed by 0 bases and 5 bases, with 4 bases remaining between them. The CDR3 is 12 residues long. Germline values: CDR1 MNHEY, CDR2 SVGAGI. Overall study findings and caveats: The median proportion of reactive clones detected only post-vaccination in convalescent patients was approximately 90%.

V is TRBV6-5 and J is TRBJ2-5; D is uncertain. The TCR was taken from a human donor with COVID-19. Source material: cultured CD4+ T cells from blood. CDR3 amino acids: CASSYSAETQYF. The CDR3 DNA reads as TGTGCCAGCAGTTACTCTGCGGAGACCCAGTACTTC.